This T cell receptor beta chain was documented in a study of blood T cells in healthy people across ages. CDR1 and CDR2 (germline): LNHNV, YYDKDF (reference sequence). V was pared by 3 bases and J by 5 bases, with 13 bases between. There are 14 residues in the CDR3. Notes on this clonotype: Its antigen remains unidentified.

Combining a sample-barcoded 5' primer with a J-beta primer mix, a second PCR ran for roughly 7 to 11 cycles. Unique molecular identifiers of 12 random nucleotides labeled each cDNA. MiXCR, run by TCRdb on the 5' RACE reads, gives a single entry per CDR3 protein. The sample carries around 800,000 distinct CDR3 sequences, more than 25% recorded once. Study observations and caveats: A greater number of naive CD4+ cells and higher diversity distinguished long-lived donors from aged donors.

Separately, the same data were catalogued under a study of T cells of mothers and their children. As that study records: All donors were healthy and Caucasian; they were three mothers and their six children.

The sequence derives from a boy aged 10-17 years in good health. The sequenced sample was blood. The chain uses TRBV15 and TRBJ2-5; D gene unclear. The CDR3 sequence: CATSSPDLRETQYF. The CDR3, as DNA: TGTGCCACCAGCAGCCCCGACCTCCGGGAGACCCAGTACTTC.